This T cell receptor (beta chain) was recovered during a study of T-cell memory formation after mild COVID-19. About the study: The study found TCR clusters largely donor specific.

Study results and limitations: Clones from the second wave (peaking day 37) had unconfirmed SARS-CoV-2 specificity. From day 15 to 85, contracting clones were balanced between CD4 and CD8, whereas later expanders leaned toward CD4+.

The CDR3 has 15 amino acids. The ends were cut back, 4 bases at V and 0 bases at J, with 8 bases in the middle. Germline CDR1 SGHRS, CDR2 YFSETQ. This clonotype appeared a few times. The target antigen is unknown. TCRdb called the 5' RACE reads again in MiXCR, with one record for every CDR3 protein. The repertoire includes about 270,000 distinct CDR3 sequences, just over 15% of them detected once, and around 2.2% sits in the top ten. The TCR sequence derives from an adult woman who had mild COVID-19 (a few samples of this study predate the infection). Cell type and time point are not known. What was sequenced was PBMCs or a T cell subset sorted from them (not recorded which). The chain couples TRBV5-1 to TRBJ1-6, with D hard to call. The DNA for the CDR3 is TGCGCCAGCAGCGGAAGCCTCTCCTATAATTCACCCCTCCACTTT. Protein: CASSGSLSYNSPLHF.